The following is a T cell receptor beta chain sequence with its context. This entry belongs to a study of cytomegalovirus exposure and HLA in healthy donors. PCR employed 60 Vbeta and 13 Jbeta primers. Only in-frame clones appear in the TCRdb table, and some are missing; sequencing was by immunoSEQ multiplex PCR. The sample records more than 95,000 clones, 60% to 85% being singletons. The CDR3 has 15 residues. Unmatched junction bases numbered 5, after V lost 6 bases and J lost 0 bases. Looked up from germline, CDR1 is MNHEY and CDR2 is SVGAGI. V usage is TRBV6-5 and J usage is TRBJ1-3; 7 bases agree with TRBD1. Sample: PBMCs. The TCR was taken from a man between 25 and 39 years old in good health and CMV-seronegative. Here the CDR3 DNA reads TGTGCCAGCAGCCTTACAGGGGTCTCTGGAAACACCATATATTTT. Translating gives CASSLTGVSGNTIYF.